This T cell receptor beta chain stems from a study of cytomegalovirus exposure and HLA in healthy donors (dated by TCRdb to about 2017). General notes on the study: In an earlier analysis of several hundred of the donors, around 300 Gb of sequence data and approximately 120 million unique TCR beta sequences from roughly 180 million T cells were reported. About 280 gigabases of sequencing data and approximately 91 million unique TCR sequences made up an early release that covered roughly 670 HLA-typed donors. The genetic ancestry cluster associated with self-reported Caucasian donors included around four fifths of the approximately 410 genotyped donors. The study was designed to test whether signatures of past pathogen exposure could be identified by cataloging public T cell receptors. Using immunosequencing, the study profiled T cell repertoires from approximately 700 subjects and related those repertoires to cytomegalovirus serostatus. Along with the approximately 650-subject first cohort, a separate validation cohort of some 130 different subjects was used. To predict cytomegalovirus infection status, the study brought together high-throughput TCR immunosequencing, statistical association of individual TCRs with disease status, and machine learning. To study patterns of TCR occurrence, a later analysis re-analyzed previously published TCR beta repertoires from around 700 donors and added high-resolution HLA genotyping. Rather than drawing on any new phenotypic data, the later analysis identified candidate immune exposures from TCR beta sequences and the way those sequences occurred across donors. An earlier analysis of approximately 630 of the donors applied high-throughput TCR beta sequencing to assess whether each TCR beta V gene segment acted as functional or pseudogenic. Donor age, sex, ethnicity and CMV serostatus were compiled together with the repertoire data. A later genetic analysis used genome-wide SNP genotypes for 398 of the 666 donors, treating that subset as a discovery cohort. Every repertoire in the discovery cohort had been generated on one and the same sequencing platform. HLA typing covered class I and class II loci at four-digit resolution. The number of donors typed differed by locus, with roughly 620-630 for A, B, C, DRB1 and DQB1, roughly 520 for DQA1, under 610 for DPA1, and roughly 450 for DPB1. Several DR-DQ haplotypes were treated as single units for association and clustering because of strong linkage in the cohort. Across under 500 genotyped donors of the cohort, an average of roughly 200,000 unique TCR beta nucleotide sequences per donor were sequenced, and roughly 20% of those sequences were non-productive.

The cohort was made up of roughly 670 healthy bone marrow donors. At the time of sampling, all cohort members were nominally healthy, though unrecorded immune exposures were likely present. The donor was CMV seronegative and was included in the group of a few hundred seronegative cohort members. Every donor gave a peripheral blood sample, and the peripheral blood mononuclear cells from that sample were used for TCR beta sequencing. Genomic DNA was extracted from the blood cell samples with the Qiagen DNeasy Blood Extraction Kit. In its sample, this clone was seen once. The antigen it binds to is not known. Per-base qualities were not stored, and no clone one base away is much larger. To prepare the library, the immunoSEQ multiplex PCR assay was applied. For the multiplex PCR, a mixture combining 60 forward primers for TCR Vbeta segments and 13 reverse primers for TCR Jbeta segments was used. Amplification of the CDR3 region of rearranged TCR beta genes was performed with a multiplex PCR assay on genomic DNA. On the Illumina HiSeq System, the amplified TCR beta libraries were sequenced as 87-base-pair reads. Regarding the original processing steps: In a later analysis, 70 million to 95 million unique TCR beta chains were counted across the 650 to 700 repertoires, and roughly 11 million of these chains were shared by at least two donors. Raw reads were error-corrected and collapsed into unique sequences with a nearest-neighbor algorithm that merged closely related sequences to remove PCR and sequencing errors. Alignment of CDR3 sequences to IMGT reference sequences was used to assign V, D and J gene segments. For a sequence to be retained, at least a six-nucleotide match to both a V gene segment and a J gene segment was required. A rearrangement counted as productive if the CDR3 had no stop codons and remained in frame with V and J, and every other rearrangement counted as non-productive. Following IMGT convention, CDR3 was defined as the stretch from the second conserved V-encoded cysteine up to the conserved J-encoded phenylalanine. The earlier analysis of about 610 of the donors excluded sequences that lacked an unambiguous match to a single V gene segment. In an earlier analysis of approximately 500 of the donors, a V segment was called functional when productive rearrangements were above 56.7%, and segregating when the standard deviation between donors exceeded 5%. A statistical classification framework was developed to diagnose cytomegalovirus status using the catalog of TCR beta chain sequences. A later analysis assigned V and J genes by comparing TCR nucleotide sequences with IMGT/GENE-DB human TR gene sequences. In a later analysis, CDR3 sequences and most-parsimonious VDJ recombination scenarios were assigned using the TCRdist pipeline. A later analysis defined each TCR beta chain by its CDR3 amino acid sequence plus V-gene family, and excluded reads lacking a unique V-gene family. To address suspected cross-contamination and a sequencing artifact, a later analysis removed over 500 highly shared, low-generation-probability nucleotide sequences. In a later analysis, a clonal expansion index was calculated for each public chain from normalized within-repertoire ranks of inferred template counts. Generation probabilities in a later analysis came from a VDJ recombination model fitted to out-of-frame rearrangements, and those results were checked against IGoR. In a later analysis, hypergeometric tests were used to score TCR-TCR, TCR-HLA and TCR-CMV co-occurrence, with a repertoire-size bias correction applied to TCR pairs. In a later analysis, false discovery rates were estimated by permuting HLA or CMV assignments 20 times. A later analysis grouped co-occurring TCRs with DBSCAN, adding TCRdist sequence similarity when clustering within HLA-allele-positive subsets. For co-occurrence clustering, repertoires with fewer than 30,000 or more than 120,000 public chains were excluded, along with five repertoires with anomalous nucleotide sharing. This is the immuneACCESS table as TCRdb keeps it, with only in-frame sequences that have V and J called. A part of the clones is gone; compared with another copy, unresolved V genes explain less than half, and the rest is unexplained. The V and J calls and clone size come from that table; D and trimming were worked out from the DNA. In this sample the table shows over 150,000 clones, approximately 71% of which occur a single time. Approximately 1.5% of the sample rests with the top ten.

Study-wide findings and limitations: In vitro tests confirmed that three of the cytomegalovirus-associated TCR beta chains recognize cytomegalovirus antigens. Strong co-occurrence of HLA alleles, especially DR and DQ, made assigning TCR associations to individual alleles difficult. The only immune exposure information available for the cohort was CMV serostatus. Around 16 rarely observed V segments, including chromosome 9 orphons, were excluded from the earlier analysis of several hundred of the donors because counts were too low. The sequencing pipeline was judged likely to have produced a cluster of highly shared sequence variants as a technical artifact. According to a later genetic analysis, donors in an Asian-associated ancestry cluster had fewer N-insertions in productive TCRs than the approximately 710-donor mean. A later analysis reported that several top co-occurrence clusters appeared linked to parvovirus B19, influenza, CMV and Epstein-Barr virus. Most TCR sequences were observed very rarely across donors, whereas some public TCRs were present in many individuals. Because some donors lacked HLA typing at each locus, the association tests relied only on the typed subset. Correlated functional status among segregating V segments might reflect linkage disequilibrium, but an unknown experimental factor could not be ruled out. According to a later analysis, most CMV-associated TCR beta chains appeared to be HLA-restricted, and the HLA associations seemed to be driven largely by CMV exposure. In an earlier analysis of under 600 of the donors, most TCR beta V segments were observed in productive rearrangements about 87% or about 30% of the time, broadly matching IMGT annotations. According to the authors, the approach could potentially be generalized to other disease states and immunological phenotypes. In the study, approximately 150 TCR beta chains were listed as associated with cytomegalovirus. A further reported finding was that TCR beta sequences accurately predicted the HLA-A and HLA-B alleles for most subjects in the first cohort. At a false discovery rate of 0.05, a later analysis linked about 17,000 TCR beta sequences to specific HLA alleles. Presence/absence analyses assumed roughly uniform sequencing depth across donors, an assumption that may not hold. According to a later analysis, TCR association rates differed among HLA loci, with DRB1 alleles showing the most associated TCRs and HLA-C alleles showing the fewest. The cohort was sequenced for TCR beta chains only, and without alpha or paired-chain data the features that could be detected were limited. In a later genetic analysis, a missense DCLRE1C variant was associated with V-gene and J-gene trimming of TCR beta chains, and the association was replicated in an independent cohort. Some IMGT-functional V segments, including TRBV6-2 and TRBV6-3, could not be told apart with the 87-base-pair reads, so those segments were excluded. The classifier was reported to diagnose cytomegalovirus status with high specificity and sensitivity in both the original and validation cohorts. In a later analysis, HLA-associated TCR beta chains were found to be more clonally expanded and to have lower generation probabilities than equally common non-associated chains.

There are 14 amino acids in the CDR3, from cysteine to phenylalanine inclusive. Kept here is only the CDR3 DNA, which spans 42 bases and is read in frame from base 1. V and J are truncated by 5 bases and 4 bases respectively, leaving an intervening sequence of 16 bases. CDR1 and CDR2 are drawn from the germline V gene: SGHDT, YYEEEE. The receptor comes from a man aged 50 or older in good health and CMV-seronegative. The sample was PBMCs. The rearrangement joined TRBV5-6 to TRBJ2-7; the best D guess is TRBD1, with 6 bases matching. The CDR3 region reads CASSRDRKKYEQYF. The DNA is TGTGCCAGCAGTCGAGACAGGAAGAAGTACGAGCAGTACTTC.